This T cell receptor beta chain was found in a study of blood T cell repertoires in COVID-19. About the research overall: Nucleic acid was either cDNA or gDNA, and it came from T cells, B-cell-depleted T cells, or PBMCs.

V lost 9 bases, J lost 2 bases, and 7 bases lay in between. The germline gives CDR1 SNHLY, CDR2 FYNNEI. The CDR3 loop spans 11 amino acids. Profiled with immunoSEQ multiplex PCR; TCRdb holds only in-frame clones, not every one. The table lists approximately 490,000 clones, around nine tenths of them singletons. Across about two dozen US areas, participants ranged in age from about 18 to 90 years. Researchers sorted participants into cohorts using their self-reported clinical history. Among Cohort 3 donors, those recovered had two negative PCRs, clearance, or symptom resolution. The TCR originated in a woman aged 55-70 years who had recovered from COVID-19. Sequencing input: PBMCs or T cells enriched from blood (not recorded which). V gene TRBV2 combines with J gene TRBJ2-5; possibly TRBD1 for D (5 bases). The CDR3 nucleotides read TGTGCCAGTCAGGGTCAAGAGACCCAGTACTTC. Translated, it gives CASQGQETQYF.